These 32 T cell receptor beta chains originate from one sample sequenced in a study of T cells expressing NK-cell markers. TCRdb reprocessed the 5' RACE reads; each CDR3 protein has one entry and no DNA is given. The sample has over 150,000 distinct CDR3 sequences; the top ten hold around a third. The sample was blood T cells: a sorted CD56 or NKG2C T cell subset, CD4+ or CD8+ T cells, or bulk PBMC T cells (not recorded which). Receptor source: a woman in her forties or fifties in good health.

This chain connects TRBV28 to TRBJ2-5; the TCRdb D gene call, TRBD1, has no DNA to confirm it. The CDR3 is 14 residues long. CDR1 MDHEN and CDR2 SYDVKM come from the germline V gene. Here the CDR3 reads CASSTGALQETQYF.

This chain connects TRBV2 to TRBJ2-7. Germline V CDR1 and CDR2: SNHLY, FYNNEI. The CDR3 is 11 residues long. This CDR3 reads CASRKGDEQYF.

The CDR3 is CASSLTHGNQETQYF. This chain uses TRBV4-1 with TRBJ2-5. The CDR3 loop spans 15 amino acids. Germline-derived CDR1 and CDR2 are MGHRA and YSYEKL.

V gene TRBV4-2 combines with J gene TRBJ1-2. The V gene's germline CDR1 is LGHNA and CDR2 YNFKEQ. The CDR3 loop spans 14 amino acids. CDR3 residues: CASSGRGYPGGYTF.

CDR3 sequence reads: CASSSGGNEQFF. The rearrangement uses TRBV6-5 and TRBJ2-1; the D gene TCRdb calls, TRBD2, cannot be checked with no DNA. This CDR3 comprises 12 residues. Germline CDR1 MNHEY, CDR2 SVGAGI.

The rearrangement joins TRBV12-3 or TRBV12-4 to TRBJ2-2; the D call of TRBD2 rests on TCRdb alone, since no DNA is present to check it. This CDR3 is built from 12 residues. The CDR3: CASLGGTGELFF.

J is TRBJ2-1 and V is TRBV7-9; the D call of TRBD1 rests on TCRdb alone, since no DNA is present to check it. Germline loops: CDR1 SEHNR, CDR2 FQNEAQ (reference sequence). CDR3 length equals 16 residues. The CDR3 is CASSSLSLAGQGEQFF.

The genes are TRBV27 and TRBJ2-1; TCRdb's D gene call, TRBD1, goes unchecked for lack of DNA. This CDR3 is built from 17 residues. Germline V gives CDR1 MNHEY, CDR2 SMNVEV (reference sequence). The CDR3 protein is CASAHRDLLIEVNEQFF.

The V and J genes are TRBV6-5 and TRBJ1-1; there is no DNA to check the TCRdb D call of TRBD1. Germline lookup yields CDR1 MNHEY and CDR2 SVGAGI. This CDR3 spans 15 amino acids. This chain's CDR3 is CASSYGGGRNTEAFF.

This chain uses TRBV24-1 with TRBJ2-1; the TRBD1 assignment by TCRdb is unverifiable without DNA. Germline loops: CDR1 KGHDR, CDR2 SFDVKD. The CDR3 loop spans 16 amino acids. The CDR3 sequence is CATSRFGTGLGNEQFF.

This rearrangement joins TRBV11-2 to TRBJ2-7; the TCRdb call, TRBD2, lacks DNA for checking. CDR1 and CDR2 from the germline V gene are SGHAT and FQNNGV. CDR3 length: 13 amino acids. This CDR3 is CASSFSSGYEQYF.

The V call is TRBV10-2, the J call TRBJ1-2. The CDR3 contains 13 residues. CDR1 and CDR2 from the germline V gene are WSHSY and SAAADI. The CDR3 here is CASSQEYNYGYTF.

The genes are TRBV6-5 and TRBJ2-1; TCRdb's D call of TRBD2 is untestable without DNA. Germline CDR1 MNHEY, CDR2 SVGAGI. The CDR3 runs to 18 residues. CDR3 amino acids: CASSDGTGTSGSYNEQFF.

This sequence joins TRBV28 and TRBJ2-3; there is no DNA to check the TCRdb D call of TRBD1. Per germline, CDR1 MDHEN and CDR2 SYDVKM. The CDR3 consists of 13 residues. CDR3 region: CASSKQGTDTQYF. The whole variable domain, filled in from reference TRBV28 and TRBJ2-3, reads DVKVTQSSRYLVKRTGEKVFLECVQDMDHENMFWYRQDPGLGLRLIYFSYDVKMKEKGDIPEGYSVSREKKERFSLILESASTNQTSMYLCASSKQGTDTQYFGPGTRLTVL.

The chain employs TRBV5-6 and TRBJ1-5. CDR1 and CDR2 from the germline V gene are SGHDT and YYEEEE. The CDR3 length is 14 residues. CDR3 amino acids: CASSFFSANQPQHF.

V gene TRBV11-2 combines with J gene TRBJ2-1; no DNA is available, so the TRBD2 call from TCRdb remains unchecked. The CDR3 runs to 19 residues. Germline CDR1 is SGHAT and CDR2 is FQNNGV. CDR3 protein: CASSLGPGRGLAGDNEQFF. Full variable domain (missing parts from reference TRBV11-2 and TRBJ2-1): EAGVAQSPRYKIIEKRQSVAFWCNPISGHATLYWYQQILGQGPKLLIQFQNNGVVDDSQLPKDRFSAERLKGVDSTLKIQPAKLEDSAVYLCASSLGPGRGLAGDNEQFFGPGTRLTVL.

This rearrangement joins TRBV2 to TRBJ2-1; the D call of TRBD2 rests on TCRdb alone, since no DNA is present to check it. CDR3 size: 18 residues. Germline CDR1 SNHLY, CDR2 FYNNEI. Here the CDR3 reads CASSEWASGQSSYNEQFF.

V gene TRBV6-1 combines with J gene TRBJ2-7; without DNA, the TCRdb call of TRBD2 cannot be checked. This CDR3 spans 16 amino acids. CDR1 is MNHNS and CDR2 is SASEGT in the germline V gene. CDR3 in amino acids: CASSEGLAGDLYEQYF.

CDR3 sequence: CASSSNVEGAFTDTQYF. This chain connects TRBV7-6 to TRBJ2-3; TCRdb's D call, TRBD1, is unchecked because there is no DNA. Germline lookup yields CDR1 SGHVS and CDR2 FNYEAQ. The CDR3 contains 17 residues.

V is TRBV12-3 or TRBV12-4 and J is TRBJ1-4; there is no DNA to check the TCRdb D call of TRBD1. CDR3 length equals 15 residues. CDR3 amino acids: CASSPGTLINEKLFF.

The chain couples TRBV7-9 to TRBJ2-1. Germline-derived CDR1 and CDR2 are SEHNR and FQNEAQ (reference sequence). This CDR3 has 13 residues. CDR3 sequence: CASSFMGNNEQFF. The full variable domain, rest sourced from reference TRBV7-9 and TRBJ2-1, is DTGVSQNPRHKITKRGQNVTFRCDPISEHNRLYWYRQTLGQGPEFLTYFQNEAQLEKSRLLSDRFSAERPKGSFSTLEIQRTEQGDSAMYLCASSFMGNNEQFFGPGTRLTVL.

The chain recombines TRBV6-5 with TRBJ2-3. The V gene's germline CDR1 is MNHEY and CDR2 SVGAGI. The CDR3 is 17 residues long. CDR3 amino acids: CASSYSIPESYTDTQYF.

The chain employs TRBV6-5 and TRBJ2-7. The germline V gene encodes CDR1 MNHEY and CDR2 SVGAGI. This CDR3 has 12 amino acids. The CDR3 loop is CASRDNPWEQYF.

This chain connects TRBV27 to TRBJ1-5; TCRdb calls TRBD1, which cannot be checked without DNA. This CDR3 is built from 16 residues. CDR1 is MNHEY, CDR2 SMNVEV, per germline (reference sequence). This CDR3 reads CASSLSRTGGSQPQHF.

The chain recombines TRBV29-1 with TRBJ2-3; TCRdb returns TRBD1, unconfirmable since there is no DNA. CDR3 length: 15 amino acids. CDR1 is SQVTM, CDR2 ANQGSEA, per germline. The CDR3 spells CSVVPPGDHTDTQYF.

V gene TRBV10-3 combines with J gene TRBJ2-1. This CDR3 region has 12 residues. CDR1 and CDR2 (germline): ENHRY, SYGVKD. The CDR3: CAIRISYNEQFF.

The chain uses TRBV11-2 and TRBJ2-3. Germline loops: CDR1 SGHAT, CDR2 FQNNGV. The CDR3 covers 15 residues. The CDR3 sequence: CASSQPAGIPDTQYF. The full variable domain, rest sourced from reference TRBV11-2 and TRBJ2-3, is EAGVAQSPRYKIIEKRQSVAFWCNPISGHATLYWYQQILGQGPKLLIQFQNNGVVDDSQLPKDRFSAERLKGVDSTLKIQPAKLEDSAVYLCASSQPAGIPDTQYFGPGTRLTVL.

The rearrangement links TRBV20-1 to TRBJ2-1; with no DNA, the TCRdb D assignment of TRBD2 cannot be verified. Germline V CDR1 and CDR2: DFQATT, SNEGSKA (reference sequence). The CDR3 length is 16 residues. The CDR3 is CSAFLGEGGPYNEQFF.

CDR3 residues: CASSFDSNTGELFF. This sequence joins TRBV7-2 and TRBJ2-2. The germline V gene encodes CDR1 SGHTA and CDR2 FQGNSA. The CDR3 spans 14 residues.

The chain joins TRBV7-9 to TRBJ2-1. Germline CDR1 is SEHNR and CDR2 is FQNEAQ (reference sequence). The CDR3 covers 15 residues. This CDR3 reads CASSLLTTTYNEQFF.

The V gene is TRBV13, the J gene TRBJ2-7. Germline lookup yields CDR1 PRHDT and CDR2 FYEKMQ (reference sequence). CDR3 length: 13 amino acids. CDR3 in amino acids: CASSLGRLYEQYF.

This sequence joins TRBV7-9 and TRBJ1-1; TCRdb proposes TRBD1, but this gene call is untestable without DNA. CDR1 is SEHNR, CDR2 FQNEAQ, per germline (reference sequence). The CDR3 loop spans 17 amino acids. CDR3 in amino acids: CASSSTNSDSAATEAFF.